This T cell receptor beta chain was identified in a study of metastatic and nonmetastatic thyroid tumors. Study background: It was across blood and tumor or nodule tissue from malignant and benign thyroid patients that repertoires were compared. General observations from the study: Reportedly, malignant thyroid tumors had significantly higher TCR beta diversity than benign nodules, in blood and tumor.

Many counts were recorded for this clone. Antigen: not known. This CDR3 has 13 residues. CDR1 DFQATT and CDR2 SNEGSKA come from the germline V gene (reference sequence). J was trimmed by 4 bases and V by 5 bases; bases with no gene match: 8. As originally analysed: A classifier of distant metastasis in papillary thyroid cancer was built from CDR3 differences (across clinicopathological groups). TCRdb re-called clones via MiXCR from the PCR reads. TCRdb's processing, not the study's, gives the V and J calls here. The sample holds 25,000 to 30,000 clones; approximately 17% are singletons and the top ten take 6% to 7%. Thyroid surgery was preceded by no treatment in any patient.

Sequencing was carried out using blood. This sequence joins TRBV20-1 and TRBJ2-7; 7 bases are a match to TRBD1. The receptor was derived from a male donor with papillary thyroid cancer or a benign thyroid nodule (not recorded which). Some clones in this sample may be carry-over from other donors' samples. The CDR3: CSAEMTGKYEQYF. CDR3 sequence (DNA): TGCAGTGCTGAGATGACAGGGAAATACGAGCAGTACTTC.